These 30 T cell receptor beta chains were sequenced from one sample in a study of shared clonotypes between healthy human individuals. TCRdb's table, derived via immunoSEQ multiplex PCR, lists solely in-frame clones and lacks some. This sample yields about 490,000 clones, of which approximately 81% are seen a single time; 10% to 15% belongs to the top ten. Sequenced material: PBMCs. All receptors derive from a middle-aged woman in good health. Some clones in this sample may be carry-over from other donors' samples.

The rearrangement joins TRBV5-1 to TRBJ2-1; the D is unclear. The CDR3 has 16 residues. In germline, CDR1 is SGHRS, CDR2 YFSETQ. The germline V and J ends were trimmed by 0 bases and 0 bases, with 10 bases remaining between them. The CDR3: CASSLVISSSYNEQFF. In DNA, the CDR3 is TGCGCCAGCAGCTTGGTGATCTCCAGCTCCTACAATGAGCAGTTCTTC.

The chain uses TRBV5-8 and TRBJ2-7, with D uncertain. This CDR3 spans 15 amino acids. Germline V gene data show CDR1 as SGHTS and CDR2 as YDEGEE. V was cut by 4 bases and J by 0 bases, with 14 bases left in between. This chain's CDR3 is CASSTRGRSSYEQYF. The CDR3 coding sequence is TGTGCCAGCAGCACGCGAGGAAGGAGCTCCTACGAGCAGTACTTC.

The V and J genes are TRBV19 and TRBJ2-7, with 8 bases identical to TRBD1. Germline V CDR1 and CDR2: LNHDA, SQIVND (reference sequence). The V gene end was trimmed by 5 bases and the J gene end by 0 bases; junction bases not matched to a gene: 15. The CDR3 consists of 18 residues. CDR3 DNA: TGTGCCAGTAGTCCCGCCCAGGGGGCGCGGTCAACCTCCTACGAGCAGTACTTC. As protein: CASSPAQGARSTSYEQYF.

V usage is TRBV6-1 and J usage is TRBJ1-4; D remains ambiguous. V lost 2 bases and J 2 bases, leaving 6 bases between the germline ends. Germline V lookup: CDR1 MNHNS, CDR2 SASEGT. CDR3 length: 14 amino acids. The CDR3 DNA reads TGTGCCAGCAGTGAATTAAGGACTAATGAAAAACTGTTTTTT. Its translation: CASSELRTNEKLFF.

V gene TRBV7-3 combines with J gene TRBJ1-1; tentative D call: TRBD1 (5 bases). The length of the CDR3 is 13 residues. Germline V lookup: CDR1 SGHTA, CDR2 FQGTGA. V shed 3 bases and J shed 1 base, with 6 bases lying between them. The CDR3 spells CASSLTANTEAFF. In nucleotides, the CDR3 is TGTGCCAGCAGCTTGACAGCGAACACTGAAGCTTTCTTT.

The chain uses TRBV28 and TRBJ2-2, with 8 bases that match TRBD1. In germline, CDR1 is MDHEN, CDR2 SYDVKM. The CDR3 spans 15 residues. Unmatched junction bases numbered 9, after V lost 6 bases and J lost 6 bases. CDR3 protein: CASSPGGAGAGELFF. CDR3 DNA: TGTGCCAGCAGCCCAGGGGGCGCGGGTGCCGGGGAGCTGTTTTTT.

The chain links TRBV2 to TRBJ2-1; TRBD2 matches at 9 bases. This CDR3 spans 15 amino acids. The V segment lost 6 bases and the J segment 6 bases; nucleotides outside the gene matches: 9. Germline loops: CDR1 SNHLY, CDR2 FYNNEI. The CDR3 reads CASRLRGSGSNEQFF. Written as DNA, the CDR3 is TGTGCCAGCAGGTTGCGGGGTAGCGGGAGCAATGAGCAGTTCTTC.

A single count supports this clone. This chain links TRBV7-3 with TRBJ1-1, with TRBD1 matching 7 bases. CDR1 and CDR2 (germline): SGHTA, FQGTGA. The CDR3 runs to 14 residues. Trimming removed 2 bases from V and 9 bases from J; junction bases left unmatched: 9. CDR3 loop: CASSLAPAQGKAFF. The CDR3 coding sequence is TGTGCCAGCAGCTTAGCCCCCGCACAGGGGAAAGCTTTCTTT.

Here the CDR3 DNA reads TGTGCCAGCAGCTTTCGAGGTCCGGGGACTGAAGCTTTCTTT. Protein: CASSFRGPGTEAFF. V gene TRBV11-1 combines with J gene TRBJ1-1, with D unresolved. V shed 3 bases and J shed 5 bases, with 13 bases lying between them. This CDR3 has 14 residues. Germline V gene lookup returns CDR1 SGHAT and CDR2 FQDESV (reference sequence).

This clone was recorded many times. The chain recombines TRBV4-2 with TRBJ1-3; 7 bases fit TRBD1. The CDR3 is 15 residues long. Germline V gene lookup returns CDR1 LGHNA and CDR2 YNFKEQ. Trimming cost V 0 bases and J 3 bases; bases outside gene matches: 2. CDR3 region: CASSQDGQDGNTIYF. The CDR3 DNA reads TGTGCCAGCAGCCAAGATGGACAGGATGGAAACACCATATATTTT.

A word on this clone: This likely stems from a read error, as it lies one base from a far larger clone. The chain joins TRBV18 to TRBJ2-7; a weak D match, TRBD2 (6 bases). The length of the CDR3 is 12 residues. Germline loops: CDR1 KGHSH, CDR2 LQKENI. V was pared by 9 bases and J by 6 bases, with 15 bases between. The CDR3 bases are TGTGCCAGTTCCCCAGGTAGCGGCGAGCAGTACTTC. This codes for CASSPGSGEQYF. Drawing the rest from reference TRBV18 and TRBJ2-7, the complete variable domain is NAGVMQNPRHLVRRRGQEARLRCSPMKGHSHVYWYRQLPEEGLKFMVYLQKENIIDESGMPKERFSAEFPKEGPSILRIQQVVRGDSAAYFCASSPGSGEQYFGPGTRLTVT.

The gene calls are TRBV30 and TRBJ2-7, with TRBD2 matching 14 bases. The CDR3 covers 17 residues. V dropped 0 bases and J dropped 6; count of bases not matched to a gene: 10. Germline CDR1 GTSNPN, CDR2 SVGIG (reference sequence). CDR3 in amino acids: CAWSVQRLAGGGVEQYF. CDR3 nucleotide sequence: TGTGCCTGGAGTGTACAGAGACTAGCGGGAGGGGGCGTCGAGCAGTACTTC.

With regard to this clone: A single base is all that separates this from a far larger clone, so a read error is likely. The sample holds other DNA sequences that translate to the same CDR3. This chain uses TRBV5-8 with TRBJ1-5, with D perhaps TRBD1 (5 bases). Trimming pared 4 bases from V and 1 base from J, leaving 12 bases between. The CDR3 has 15 residues. Per the germline V gene, CDR1 is SGHTS and CDR2 is YDEGEE. In nucleotides, the CDR3 is TGTGCCAGCAGCCTGGGGACCTGGAGCAATCAGCCCCAGCATTTT. Its protein product is CASSLGTWSNQPQHF.

Regarding this clone: A read error likely explains this, since a far larger clone differs by one base. This same CDR3 is encoded by further DNA sequences in the sample. The chain is built from TRBV28 and TRBJ2-5, with D unresolved. Germline loops: CDR1 MDHEN, CDR2 SYDVKM. V dropped 2 bases and J dropped 2 bases, with 6 bases sitting between them. This CDR3 has 13 residues. This CDR3 reads CASSLERQETQYF. CDR3 nucleotide sequence: TGTGCCAGCAGTTTAGAGAGACAAGAGACCCAGTACTTC. Together with reference TRBV28 and TRBJ2-5, the CDR3 gives the full variable domain: DVKVTQSSRYLVKRTGEKVFLECVQDMDHENMFWYRQDPGLGLRLIYFSYDVKMKEKGDIPEGYSVSREKKERFSLILESASTNQTSMYLCASSLERQETQYFGPGTRLLVL.

CDR3 residues: CASSVGGAMQTQYF. Written as DNA, the CDR3 is TGTGCCAGCAGCGTAGGGGGAGCAATGCAGACCCAGTACTTC. The chain recombines TRBV9 with TRBJ2-5; D may be TRBD2 (5 bases). Germline values: CDR1 SGDLS, CDR2 YYNGEE. There are 14 residues in the CDR3. The V end was cut by 0 bases, the J end by 6 bases, with 12 bases between.

The table lists this clone with many counts. The CDR3 DNA reads TGTGCCAGCAGTCCCAGGGTTGGAGAAAAACTGTTTTTT. As protein: CASSPRVGEKLFF. The gene calls are TRBV6-6 and TRBJ1-4; tentative D call: TRBD1 (5 bases). The germline V gene has CDR1 MNHNY and CDR2 SVGAGI (reference sequence). This CDR3 is 13 amino acids long. The V end lost 5 bases, the J end lost 8 bases, and 12 bases lay between the germline ends.

This rearrangement joins TRBV30 to TRBJ2-5, with 7 bases identical to TRBD1. The J call may be in error: the DNA end matches TRBJ2-7 better. Germline V gene sequence: CDR1 GTSNPN, CDR2 SVGIG (reference sequence). This CDR3 has 14 residues. CDR3 nucleotides: TGTGCCTGGGAGGACAGGACGAAACCCTACGAGCAGTACTTC. It specifies CAWEDRTKPYEQYF.

This chain links TRBV5-1 with TRBJ2-1; TRBD2 agrees at 13 bases. The length of the CDR3 is 16 residues. From germline, CDR1 is SGHRS and CDR2 YFSETQ. V lost 5 bases, J lost 12 bases, and 14 bases stayed unmatched. CDR3 region: CASSLQLAGGGRRQFF. The CDR3 DNA is TGCGCCAGCAGTCTCCAACTAGCGGGAGGGGGACGAAGGCAGTTCTTC.

V usage is TRBV28 and J usage is TRBJ2-1; 12 nucleotides agree with TRBD2. Germline CDR1 reads MDHEN; CDR2 reads SYDVKM. The CDR3 is made up of 18 amino acids. V shed 3 bases, J shed 1 base, and the junction held 7 bases outside the gene matches. This CDR3 is CASSFSYLAGGSYNEQFF. The CDR3 bases are TGTGCCAGCAGTTTCTCCTACCTAGCGGGAGGGTCCTACAATGAGCAGTTCTTC.

This clone has a handful of counts. This chain joins TRBV13 and TRBJ1-1; D ambiguous. The CDR3 extends over 13 amino acids. Trimming cost V 3 bases and J 1 base, with 6 bases left between them. Germline CDR1 reads PRHDT; CDR2 reads FYEKMQ (reference sequence). CDR3 in DNA: TGTGCCAGCAGCTTTCAAGAGAACACTGAAGCTTTCTTT. Translation gives CASSFQENTEAFF.

This clone appeared a single time. This sample also contains other DNA sequences that code for the same CDR3. V usage is TRBV28 and J usage is TRBJ2-2; 7 nucleotides match TRBD1. Germline V CDR1 and CDR2: MDHEN, SYDVKM. This CDR3 spans 14 amino acids. J was trimmed by 4 bases and V by 4 bases; bases with no gene match: 3. CDR3 in amino acids: CASSSSGGTGELFF. DNA for the CDR3: TGTGCCAGCAGTTCCTCAGGGGGCACCGGGGAGCTGTTTTTT. The whole variable domain, filled in from reference TRBV28 and TRBJ2-2, reads DVKVTQSSRYLVKRTGEKVFLECVQDMDHENMFWYRQDPGLGLRLIYFSYDVKMKEKGDIPEGYSVSREKKERFSLILESASTNQTSMYLCASSSSGGTGELFFGEGSRLTVL.

The chain combines TRBV10-3 with TRBJ2-3; 8 bases are a match to TRBD2. J lost 2 bases, V lost 11 bases, and 6 bases had no gene match. This CDR3 is built from 13 residues. CDR1 is ENHRY, CDR2 SYGVKD, per germline. This CDR3 is CASGRADTDTQYF. The CDR3 DNA follows: TGTGCCTCCGGGAGGGCGGACACAGATACGCAGTATTTT.

The chain carries TRBV15 and TRBJ2-7; maybe TRBD2 (6 bases). V was pared by 5 bases and J by 6 bases, with 14 bases between. This CDR3 comprises 13 residues. Germline lookup yields CDR1 LNHNV and CDR2 YYDKDF (reference sequence). CDR3 in DNA: TGTGCCACCAGCCCGACTAGTCGTAGCGAGCAGTACTTC. As protein: CATSPTSRSEQYF.

V gene TRBV21-1 combines with J gene TRBJ2-7; the table gives TRBD1 as D, unverified against the DNA. TRBV21-1 represents a pseudogene. This CDR3 spans 12 amino acids. As DNA, the CDR3 is TGTGCCAGCAGCAGACAGGGTTACGAGCAGTACTTC. This sequence encodes CASSRQGYEQYF.

The V and J genes are TRBV7-8 and TRBJ2-1; tentative D call: TRBD1 (5 bases). The germline V gene has CDR1 SGHVS and CDR2 FQNEAQ. The CDR3 is 15 residues long. V dropped 1 base and J dropped 6 bases, with 13 bases sitting between them. The DNA of the CDR3 is TGTGCCAGCAGCTTAGACAGACAGCCCGGCAATGAGCAGTTCTTC. Translated, it gives CASSLDRQPGNEQFF.

This clone has just one count. A far larger clone is only one base removed, so a read error is likely. In the same sample, other DNA sequences code for this CDR3. The chain carries TRBV4-3 and TRBJ2-2; D is possibly TRBD1 (6 bases). The CDR3 extends over 16 amino acids. Germline CDR1 reads LGHNA; CDR2 reads YSLEER. The CDR3 loop reads CASSQSLGAYTGELFF. The CDR3 bases are TGCGCCAGTAGCCAATCTCTGGGGGCCTACACCGGGGAGCTGTTTTTT.

The V and J genes are TRBV7-9 and TRBJ1-2, with D possibly TRBD1 on 6 matching bases. V was shortened by 5 bases and J by 4 bases, with 11 bases between the two germline ends. Germline assignment: CDR1 SEHNR and CDR2 FQNEAQ (reference sequence). This CDR3 spans 13 amino acids. The CDR3 DNA reads TGTGCCAGCAGCCAGGGGACAACCTATGGCTACACCTTC. It codes for CASSQGTTYGYTF.

The chain links TRBV2 to TRBJ2-5, with a tentative D call TRBD2 (5 bases). The end of the DNA fits TRBJ2-7 better, so the J call may be wrong. The germline V gene encodes CDR1 SNHLY and CDR2 FYNNEI. The CDR3 is made up of 15 amino acids. In DNA form, the CDR3 reads TGTGCCAGCAGTGAAGGAGTACAAGGACTCTACGAGCAGTACTTC. Residues: CASSEGVQGLYEQYF.

V is TRBV5-1 and J is TRBJ2-1; 11 positions agree with TRBD2. J was trimmed by 8 bases and V by 4 bases; bases with no gene match: 11. The V gene's germline CDR1 is SGHRS and CDR2 YFSETQ. The CDR3 sequence is 16 residues long. For the CDR3, the DNA is TGCGCCAGCAGCCATAGCGGGAGGGTCCTTTTGGATGAGCAGTTCTTC. As protein: CASSHSGRVLLDEQFF. Combining the CDR3 with reference TRBV5-1 and TRBJ2-1 gives the whole variable domain KAGVTQTPRYLIKTRGQQVTLSCSPISGHRSVSWYQQTPGQGLQFLFEYFSETQRNKGNFPGRFSGRQFSNSRSEMNVSTLELGDSALYLCASSHSGRVLLDEQFFGPGTRLTVL.

This clone was seen just once. CDR3 nucleotides: TGCGCCAGCAGCACCGGGACTAGCGTAACAGAGACCCAGTACTTC. Translation gives CASSTGTSVTETQYF. The V and J genes are TRBV5-1 and TRBJ2-5; TRBD2 matches at 10 bases. The CDR3 is 15 amino acids. Trimming took 4 bases from V and 4 from J; bases not matched to a gene: 7. Germline CDR1 reads SGHRS; CDR2 reads YFSETQ.